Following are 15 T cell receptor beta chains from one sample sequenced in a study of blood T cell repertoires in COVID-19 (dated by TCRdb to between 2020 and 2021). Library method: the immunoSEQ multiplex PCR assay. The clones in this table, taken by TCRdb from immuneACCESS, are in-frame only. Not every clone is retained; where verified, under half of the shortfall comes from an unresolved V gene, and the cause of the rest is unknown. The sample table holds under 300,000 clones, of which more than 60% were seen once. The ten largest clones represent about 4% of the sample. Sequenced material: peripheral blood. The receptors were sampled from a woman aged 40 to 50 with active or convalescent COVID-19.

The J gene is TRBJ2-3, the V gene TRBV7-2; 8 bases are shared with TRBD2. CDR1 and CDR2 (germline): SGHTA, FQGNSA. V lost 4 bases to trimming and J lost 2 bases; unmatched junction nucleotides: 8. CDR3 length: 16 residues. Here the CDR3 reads CASSWAGGANTDTQYF. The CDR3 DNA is TGTGCCAGCAGCTGGGCGGGGGGCGCTAACACAGATACGCAGTATTTT.

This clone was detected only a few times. The chain's CDR3 is CASSGTGGTYGYTF. CDR3 coding DNA: TGTGCCAGCTCCGGGACAGGGGGTACCTATGGCTACACCTTC. The chain links TRBV6-5 to TRBJ1-2, with 11 bases identical to TRBD1. With 8 bases clipped from V and 4 bases from J, the junction kept 6 bases outside the gene matches. Germline loops: CDR1 MNHEY, CDR2 SVGAGI. CDR3 length: 14 residues.

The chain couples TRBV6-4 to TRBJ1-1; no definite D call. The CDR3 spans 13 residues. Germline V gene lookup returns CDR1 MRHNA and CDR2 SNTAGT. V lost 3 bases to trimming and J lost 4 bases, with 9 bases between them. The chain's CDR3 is CASSESQATEAFF. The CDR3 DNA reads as TGTGCCAGCAGTGAAAGTCAGGCCACTGAAGCTTTCTTT.

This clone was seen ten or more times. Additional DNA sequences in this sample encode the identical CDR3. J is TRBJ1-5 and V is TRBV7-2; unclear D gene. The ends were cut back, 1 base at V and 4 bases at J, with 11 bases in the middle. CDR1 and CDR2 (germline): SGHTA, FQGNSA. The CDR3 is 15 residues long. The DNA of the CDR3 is TGTGCCAGCAGCTTAGGCGGCAGGAGGAATCAGCCCCAGCATTTT. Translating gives CASSLGGRRNQPQHF.

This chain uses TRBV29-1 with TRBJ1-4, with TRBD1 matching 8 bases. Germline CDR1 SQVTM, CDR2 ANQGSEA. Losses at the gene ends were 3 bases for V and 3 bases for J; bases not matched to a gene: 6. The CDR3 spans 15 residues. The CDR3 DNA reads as TGCAGCGTTGAGCGGTGGACAGGGTCTAATGAAAAACTGTTTTTT. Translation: CSVERWTGSNEKLFF.

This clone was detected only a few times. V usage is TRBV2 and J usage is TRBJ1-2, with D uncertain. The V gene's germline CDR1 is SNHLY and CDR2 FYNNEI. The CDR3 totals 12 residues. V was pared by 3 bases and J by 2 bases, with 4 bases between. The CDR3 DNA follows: TGTGCCAGCAGTGATCCAAACTATGGCTACACCTTC. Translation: CASSDPNYGYTF.

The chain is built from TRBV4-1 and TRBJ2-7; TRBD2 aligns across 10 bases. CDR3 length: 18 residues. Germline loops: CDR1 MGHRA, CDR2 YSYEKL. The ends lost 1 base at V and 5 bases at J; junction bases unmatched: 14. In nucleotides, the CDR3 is TGCGCCAGCAGCCAAGGTACAGCGGGGGGGCCGAGATTGGACGAGCAGTACTTC. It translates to CASSQGTAGGPRLDEQYF.

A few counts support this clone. CDR3 residues: CASSEAGGGTDTQYF. The DNA of the CDR3 is TGTGCCAGCAGTGAAGCGGGGGGAGGCACAGATACGCAGTATTTT. J is TRBJ2-3 and V is TRBV6-4; 9 bases match TRBD2. The V gene's germline CDR1 is MRHNA and CDR2 SNTAGT. The CDR3 spans 15 residues. With 3 bases clipped from V and 1 base from J, the junction kept 2 bases outside the gene matches.

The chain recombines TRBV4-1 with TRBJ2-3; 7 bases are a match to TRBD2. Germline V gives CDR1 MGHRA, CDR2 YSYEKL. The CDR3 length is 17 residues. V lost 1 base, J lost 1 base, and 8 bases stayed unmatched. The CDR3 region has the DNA TGCGCCAGCAGCCAAGTCGCCGGGGCGGGGGGCACAGATACGCAGTATTTT. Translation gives CASSQVAGAGGTDTQYF.

The CDR3 DNA follows: TGTGCCAGCAGCTTTAGTGCGGGACAGGGGGTTTCACCCCTCCACTTT. Protein product: CASSFSAGQGVSPLHF. The chain couples TRBV7-9 to TRBJ1-6, with 11 bases identical to TRBD1. The CDR3 runs to 16 residues. V shed 3 bases, J shed 9 bases, and the junction held 7 bases outside the gene matches. Per germline, CDR1 SEHNR and CDR2 FQNEAQ (reference sequence).

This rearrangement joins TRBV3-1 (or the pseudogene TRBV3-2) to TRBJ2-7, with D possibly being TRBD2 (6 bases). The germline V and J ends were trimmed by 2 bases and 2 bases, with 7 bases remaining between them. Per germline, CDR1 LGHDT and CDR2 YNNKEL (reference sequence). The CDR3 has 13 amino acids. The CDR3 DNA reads TGTGCCAGCAGCCAAAGGACTACCTACGAGCAGTACTTC. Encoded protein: CASSQRTTYEQYF.

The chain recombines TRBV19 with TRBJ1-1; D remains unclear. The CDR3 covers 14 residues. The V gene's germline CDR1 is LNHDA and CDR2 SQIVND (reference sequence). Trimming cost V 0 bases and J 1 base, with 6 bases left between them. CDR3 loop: CASSIDPRNTEAFF. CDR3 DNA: TGTGCCAGTAGTATAGATCCCAGGAACACTGAAGCTTTCTTT. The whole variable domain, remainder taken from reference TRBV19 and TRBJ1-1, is DGGITQSPKYLFRKEGQNVTLSCEQNLNHDAMYWYRQDPGQGLRLIYYSQIVNDFQKGDIAEGYSVSREKKESFPLTVTSAQKNPTAFYLCASSIDPRNTEAFFGQGTRLTVV.

The CDR3 loop is CASSLRGDNYGYTF. The CDR3 nucleotides are TGCGCCAGCAGCTTGCGCGGAGATAACTATGGCTACACCTTC. V gene TRBV5-1 combines with J gene TRBJ1-2, with D hard to call. CDR3 length equals 14 residues. In germline, CDR1 is SGHRS, CDR2 YFSETQ. Between the trimmed V and J ends, which lost 1 base and 1 base, there was a span of 8 bases.

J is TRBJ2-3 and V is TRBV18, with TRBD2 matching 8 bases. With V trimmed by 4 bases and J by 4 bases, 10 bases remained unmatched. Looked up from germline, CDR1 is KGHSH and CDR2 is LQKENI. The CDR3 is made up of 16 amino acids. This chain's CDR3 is CASSLSSGGLPDTQYF. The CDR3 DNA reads TGTGCCAGCTCACTCTCGAGCGGGGGTTTACCAGATACGCAGTATTTT.

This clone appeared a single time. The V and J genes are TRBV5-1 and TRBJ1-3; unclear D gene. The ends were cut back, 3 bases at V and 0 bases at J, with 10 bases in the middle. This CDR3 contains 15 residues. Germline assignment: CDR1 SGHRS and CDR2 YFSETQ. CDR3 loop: CASSWAGDSGNTIYF. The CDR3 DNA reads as TGCGCCAGCAGCTGGGCCGGGGACTCTGGAAACACCATATATTTT.